The 5 T cell receptor beta chains in this list originate from one sample, sequenced in a study of shared T cell receptors in the human thymus. Measured with immunoSEQ multiplex PCR; TCRdb has only the in-frame clones, and not every one. The table includes approximately 760,000 clones, approximately 85% detected once. The same sample was also studied in work on human thymus T cells.

The sample consisted of thymocytes. The receptors were sampled from a girl younger than two with a congenital heart defect.

This clone came up once. The chain links TRBV6-1 to TRBJ1-2; TRBD1 agrees at 8 bases. The germline CDR1 and CDR2 sequences are MNHNS and SASEGT. The CDR3 totals 15 residues. V shed 3 bases, J shed 4 bases, and the junction held 7 bases outside the gene matches. CDR3: CASSDWAGGGYGYTF. The CDR3 DNA follows: TGTGCCAGCAGTGATTGGGCAGGGGGCGGCTATGGCTACACCTTC.

With respect to this clone: Other DNA sequences from this sample encode an identical CDR3 as well. The DNA of the CDR3 is TGTGCCATCAGTGAGTCGGGAGGGACCAGCACAGATACGCAGTATTTT. It is translated as CAISESGGTSTDTQYF. The V gene is TRBV10-3, the J gene TRBJ2-3; 7 bases fit TRBD2. Germline-derived CDR1 and CDR2 are ENHRY and SYGVKD. The CDR3 sequence is 16 residues long. J was trimmed by 0 bases and V by 0 bases; bases with no gene match: 3.

The chain links TRBV19 to TRBJ2-7; 7 positions match TRBD1. In germline, CDR1 is LNHDA, CDR2 SQIVND (reference sequence). The CDR3 has 13 residues. V trimming: 6 bases; J trimming: 4 bases; junction bases outside the gene matches: 6. CDR3 sequence: CASSPGQSYEQYF. CDR3 in DNA: TGTGCCAGTAGCCCGGGACAGAGTTACGAGCAGTACTTC.

The genes are TRBV5-1 and TRBJ1-1; D not certain. The CDR3 consists of 15 residues. The germline V gene has CDR1 SGHRS and CDR2 YFSETQ. Trimming removed 1 base from V and 1 base from J, with 11 bases in between. The CDR3 DNA reads TGCGCCAGCAGCTTGACTTATATCGGGAACACTGAAGCTTTCTTT. Its translation is CASSLTYIGNTEAFF.

The chain couples TRBV2 to TRBJ2-7; tentatively, D is TRBD2 (6 bases). The CDR3 totals 14 residues. Trimming removed 4 bases from V and 5 bases from J, with 15 bases in between. Germline CDR1 reads SNHLY; CDR2 reads FYNNEI. CDR3 DNA sequence: TGTGCCAGCAGTGGGTATCGGGGGACCGACGAGCAGTACTTC. Translation gives CASSGYRGTDEQYF.